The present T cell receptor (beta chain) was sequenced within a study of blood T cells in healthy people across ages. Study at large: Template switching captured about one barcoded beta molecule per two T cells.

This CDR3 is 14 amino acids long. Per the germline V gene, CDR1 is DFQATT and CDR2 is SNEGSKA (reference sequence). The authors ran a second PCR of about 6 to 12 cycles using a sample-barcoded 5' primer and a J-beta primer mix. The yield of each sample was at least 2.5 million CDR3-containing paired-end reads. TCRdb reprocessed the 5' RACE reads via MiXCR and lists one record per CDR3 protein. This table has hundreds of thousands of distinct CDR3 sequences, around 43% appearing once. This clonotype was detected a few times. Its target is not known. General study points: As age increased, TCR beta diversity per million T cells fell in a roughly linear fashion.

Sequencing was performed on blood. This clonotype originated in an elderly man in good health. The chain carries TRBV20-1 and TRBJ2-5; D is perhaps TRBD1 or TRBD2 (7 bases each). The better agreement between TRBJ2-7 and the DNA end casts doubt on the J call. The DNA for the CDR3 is TGCAGTGCCGAGGGGGAGGGGGCGTTTTACGAGCAGTACTTC. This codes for CSAEGEGAFYEQYF.